These T cell receptor beta chains were read from a single sample in a study of T cells in tumors after PD-1 blockade. TCRdb keeps only in-frame clones here, not all; method: immunoSEQ multiplex PCR. The sample yields 45,000 to 60,000 clones, 60% to 80% seen once. The sample here was PBMCs, taken before anti-PD-1 treatment. These receptors originate from a human donor with basal cell carcinoma. Each CDR3 is given with its conserved first and last residue. D genes are given only for firm matches. The size field is filled for only some rows; it gives once, few, many or a size class.

clone size,V gene,J gene,D gene,CDR3 DNA,CDR3 protein
NA,TRBV6-6,TRBJ2-2,NA,TGTGCCAGCAGTACCGGGACATTGAACACCGGGGAGCTGTTTTTT,CASSTGTLNTGELFF
NA,TRBV5-4,TRBJ2-3,NA,TGTGCCAGCAGCTTGGCCGGCAGCCGAGGTACCACAGATACGCAGTATTTT,CASSLAGSRGTTDTQYF
NA,TRBV6-1,TRBJ1-6,TRBD1,TGTGCCAGCAGTGCCCTTGGGACAGGGACCTCCTATAATTCACCCCTCCACTTT,CASSALGTGTSYNSPLHF
NA,TRBV29-1,TRBJ1-1,NA,TGCAGCGTTGAGTGGAACACTGAAGCTTTCTTT,CSVEWNTEAFF
NA,TRBV12-3/TRBV12-4,TRBJ2-1,NA,TGTGCCAGCAGTTCCAAATACAATGAGCAGTTCTTC,CASSSKYNEQFF
once,TRBV7-9,TRBJ2-5,TRBD1,TGTGCCAGCAGTCCGGGACAGGGGGCGAAAGGGGTGGAGACCCAGTACTTC,CASSPGQGAKGVETQYF
NA,TRBV6-5,TRBJ1-3,NA,TGTGCCAGCCTAAGCTCTGGAAACACCATATATTTT,CASLSSGNTIYF
NA,TRBV2,TRBJ1-1,NA,TGTGCCAGCAGTGATTGGGGTAGCACTGAAGCTTTCTTT,CASSDWGSTEAFF
NA,TRBV2,TRBJ2-7,NA,TGTGCCAGCAGCGCCTCCCAGGGGGGGCTATCCTACGAGCAGTACTTC,CASSASQGGLSYEQYF
NA,TRBV5-1,TRBJ2-3,TRBD1,TGCGCCAGCAGATTTGACAGGGGCACAGATACGCAGTATTTT,CASRFDRGTDTQYF
NA,TRBV7-3,TRBJ2-6,NA,TGTGCCAGCAGCTTAACCGGGACACCGAACTCTGGGGCCAACGTCCTGACTTTC,CASSLTGTPNSGANVLTF
NA,TRBV15,TRBJ2-1,NA,TGTGCCACCAGCCGTGAACCTACCAATGAGCAGTTCTTC,CATSREPTNEQFF
few,TRBV5-1,TRBJ2-5,NA,TGCGCCAGCAGCTTGACCCCCCCAGGGATGGGGTACCAAGAGACCCAGTACTTC,CASSLTPPGMGYQETQYF
NA,TRBV5-5,TRBJ2-7,NA,TGTGCCAGCAGCTTGCAGGCTGAATACGAGCAGTACTTC,CASSLQAEYEQYF
once,TRBV28,TRBJ1-2,NA,TGTGCCAGCAGGCCAAGGGCCTTCGTCCAGTTCTATGGCTACACCTTC,CASRPRAFVQFYGYTF
NA,TRBV3-1/TRBV3-2,TRBJ1-6,NA,TGTGCCAGCAGCCAAGCGGCGGGCGGAGGGAGAAATTCACCCCTCCACTTT,CASSQAAGGGRNSPLHF
NA,TRBV7-2,TRBJ2-7,NA,TGTGCCAGCAGCTTAGTTTGGCCTTACGAGCAGTACTTC,CASSLVWPYEQYF